Given below is one TCR beta chain in context. An end of the junction differs from the germline gene, which may be a read error. The data stem from a study of blood T cell repertoires in COVID-19. The wider study: COVID-19 samples from acute and convalescent phases originated in the United States, Italy and Spain. Sources were T cells, B-cell-depleted T cells, or PBMCs; the material itself was cDNA or gDNA.

The CDR3 loop spans 12 amino acids. The authors' processing: Estimation of nucleated cell counts was performed using reference gene primer amplification. Method: immunoSEQ multiplex PCR; TCRdb's copy keeps in-frame clones and lacks some. V, J and clone size reflect that table, while D and trimming were determined from the DNA. The top ten clones hold over 20% of a sample with 150,000 to 200,000 clones, just under 85% of them seen once. The sample taken for sequencing was peripheral blood. This sequence was found in a woman older than 75 with acute or convalescent COVID-19. V is TRBV5-3 and J is TRBJ1-4; D is ambiguous. TRBV5-3 is reported as an ORF; its role is uncertain. CDR3 nucleotides: TGTGCCAGGGGTGGTTGTGGCGCCCCTCAGGTTTTT. This translates into CARGGCGAPQVF.